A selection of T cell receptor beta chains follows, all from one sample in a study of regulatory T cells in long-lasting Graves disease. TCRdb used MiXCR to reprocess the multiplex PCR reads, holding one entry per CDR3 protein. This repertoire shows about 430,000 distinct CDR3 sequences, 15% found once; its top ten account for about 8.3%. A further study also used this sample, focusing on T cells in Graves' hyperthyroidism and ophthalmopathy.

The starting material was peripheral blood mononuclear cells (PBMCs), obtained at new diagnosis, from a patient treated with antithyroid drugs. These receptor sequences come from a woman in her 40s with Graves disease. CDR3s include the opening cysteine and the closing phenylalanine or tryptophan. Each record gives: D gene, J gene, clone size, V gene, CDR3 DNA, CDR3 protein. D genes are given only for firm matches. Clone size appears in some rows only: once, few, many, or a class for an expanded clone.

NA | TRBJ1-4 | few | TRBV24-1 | TGTGCCACCAGTGACCCCACCCTAGGGAAACTGTTTTTT | CATSDPTLGKLFF
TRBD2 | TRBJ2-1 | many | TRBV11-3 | TGTGCCAGCCGAACGACTAGCCACAATGAGCAGTTCTTC | CASRTTSHNEQFF
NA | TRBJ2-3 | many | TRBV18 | TGTGCCAGCAGTCCCGGGACTACAGATACGCAGTATTTT | CASSPGTTDTQYF
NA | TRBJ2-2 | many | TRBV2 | TGTGCCAGCAGTGAAAGGAGATCGGTCACCGGGGAGCTGTTTTTT | CASSERRSVTGELFF
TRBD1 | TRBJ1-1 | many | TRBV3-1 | TGTGCCAGCAGCCAAGAAGGGACAGGCCGCCCCTTGAACACTGAAGCTTTCTTT | CASSQEGTGRPLNTEAFF
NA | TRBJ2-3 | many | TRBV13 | TGTGCCAGCAGCCCTCGGGACACAGATACGCAGTATTTT | CASSPRDTDTQYF
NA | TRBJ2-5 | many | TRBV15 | TGTGCCACCAGCGCCGCGGCGGAGACCCAGTACTTC | CATSAAAETQYF
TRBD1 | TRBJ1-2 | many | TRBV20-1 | TGCAGTGCTAGAGCATGGACGCCCCGGACAGGGCCGAACTATGGCTACACCTTC | CSARAWTPRTGPNYGYTF
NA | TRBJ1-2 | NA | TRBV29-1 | TGCAGCGTTGGACCTATGGGAACCAGCGGCTACACCTTC | CSVGPMGTSGYTF
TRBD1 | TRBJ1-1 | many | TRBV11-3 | TGTGCCAGCAGCCCCAGACAGGGCGGGGGGGGTACTGAAGCTTTCTTT | CASSPRQGGGGTEAFF
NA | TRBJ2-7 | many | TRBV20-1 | TGCAGTGCTACGAGACAGCGTAGCTCCTACGAGCAGTACTTC | CSATRQRSSYEQYF
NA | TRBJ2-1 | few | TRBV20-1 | TGCAGTGCTAGAGATTTGACTCCCGGGGTGGATGAGCAGTTCTTC | CSARDLTPGVDEQFF
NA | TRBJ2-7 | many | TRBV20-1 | TGCAGTGCTAGAGATGCTAGGGACGAGCAGTACTTC | CSARDARDEQYF
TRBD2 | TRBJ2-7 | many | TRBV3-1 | TGTGCCAGCAGCCAAGATGTCAGCGGGAGCGAGCAGTACTTC | CASSQDVSGSEQYF
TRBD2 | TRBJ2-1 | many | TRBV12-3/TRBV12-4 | TGTGCCAGCAGTTCGAGGACTAGCGGGAGCAACAATGAGCAGTTCTTC | CASSSRTSGSNNEQFF
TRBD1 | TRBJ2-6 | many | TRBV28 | TGTGCCACGGAAACAGGGGACCCTGGGGCCAACGTCCTGACTTTC | CATETGDPGANVLTF
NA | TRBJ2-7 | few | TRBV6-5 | TGTGCCAGCAGTTATACAGGGGGGGGAGTGGGCGAGCAGTACTTC | CASSYTGGGVGEQYF
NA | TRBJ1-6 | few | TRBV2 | TGTGCCAGCAATTTACGACAGAGCGGAAATAATTCACCCCTCCACTTT | CASNLRQSGNNSPLHF
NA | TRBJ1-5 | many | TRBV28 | TGTGCCAGCAGTTTATTAGGACCCTATAGTAGCAATCAGCCCCAGCATTTT | CASSLLGPYSSNQPQHF
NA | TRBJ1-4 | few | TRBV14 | TGTGCCAGCAGCCAAGATCTCCAGGCAGGCGGGGACGACTTGGGGTTTTTT | CASSQDLQAGGDDLGFF
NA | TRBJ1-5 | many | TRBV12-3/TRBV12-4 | TGTGCCAGCAGTTTAGCCCTTCAGCCCCAGCATTTT | CASSLALQPQHF
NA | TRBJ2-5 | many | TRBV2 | TGTGCCAGCAGTGAAGTAAATCGGGAGACCCAGTACTTC | CASSEVNRETQYF
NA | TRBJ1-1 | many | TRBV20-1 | TGCAGTGCCTGGGGTGCAGGGGTGAACACTGAAGCTTTCTTT | CSAWGAGVNTEAFF
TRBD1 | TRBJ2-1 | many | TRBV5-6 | TGTGCCAGCAGCTTTGTCTCGACGACAGGGGGGTTCTTC | CASSFVSTTGGFF
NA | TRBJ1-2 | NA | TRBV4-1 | TGCGCCAGCAGCCAAGGGCCTGGGGGAGTTGTCGACTACACCTTC | CASSQGPGGVVDYTF
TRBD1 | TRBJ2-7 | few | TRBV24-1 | TGTGCCACCAGTGAGGGACAGTACGAGCAGTACTTC | CATSEGQYEQYF
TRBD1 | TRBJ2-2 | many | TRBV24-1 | TGTGCCACCAGTGAGAGACAGGGGGCGAGGACCGGGGAGCTGTTTTTT | CATSERQGARTGELFF
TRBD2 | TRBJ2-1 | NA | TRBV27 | TGTGCCAGCAGTACTATGGGGACTAGCGGGAGGGTCTCCTACAATGAGCAGTTCTTC | CASSTMGTSGRVSYNEQFF
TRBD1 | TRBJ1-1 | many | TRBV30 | TGTGCCTGGACAGGGGGCGGAGGCACTGAAGCTTTCTTT | CAWTGGGGTEAFF